This T cell receptor beta chain was retrieved from a study of tumor and adjacent non-tumor tissue in lung cancer. Across the study: The cohort had 12 to 13 adenocarcinoma, a couple of squamous cell and 1 small cell patients. Samples averaged roughly 4.3 million productive TCRbeta reads each.

RNA was extracted from bulk tissue without any cell sorting. Distant lung tissue was collected more than 3 cm away from the tumor edge. Chemotherapy-naive patients with new lung cancer underwent thoracic surgery in China, August–November 2014. The CDR3 sequence is 13 residues long. Germline V gene data show CDR1 as MNHNS and CDR2 as SASEGT. V lost 2 bases and J lost 4, with 7 bases in between. The library came from three nested PCR rounds adapted from ARM-PCR protocols. TCRdb re-called the multiplex PCR reads through MiXCR, storing one row per CDR3 protein. Of around 50,000 distinct CDR3 sequences in the sample, 64% are singletons; the top ten hold approximately 28%. This clonotype was picked up many times. Its matching antigen is unknown. Findings and caveats of the study: Tumor TCR diversity, when higher, was linked to shorter survival.

The sequence came from a woman in her 70s with non-small cell lung cancer. The specimen was distant non-tumor lung tissue. The genes are TRBV6-1 and TRBJ2-3; D gene unclear. Here the CDR3 reads CASSEIRADTQYF. Written as DNA, the CDR3 is TGTGCCAGCAGTGAAATCAGAGCAGATACGCAGTATTTT.